A selection of T cell receptor beta chains follows, all from one sample in a study of regulatory T cells in long-lasting Graves disease. One entry per CDR3 protein results from TCRdb running MiXCR on the multiplex PCR reads. The table has roughly 400,000 distinct CDR3 sequences, 21% seen once; the top ten hold about 13%. The sample consisted of peripheral blood mononuclear cells (PBMCs), taken when the disease was refractory, from a patient treated with antithyroid drugs. The receptors here all came from a female donor with Graves disease. Both conserved end residues are part of each CDR3. D genes are given only for firm matches. Clone size is given for some rows only: seen once, a few or many times, or a class if the clone is expanded.

>TRBJ2-7|NA|TRBV20-1|NA
CSARTLDSYEQYF
TGCAGTGCTAGAACCTTGGACAGCTACGAGCAGTACTTC
>TRBJ2-5|TRBD1|TRBV5-1|NA
CASRRQGQETQYF
TGCGCCAGCAGAAGACAGGGTCAAGAGACCCAGTACTTC
>TRBJ2-2|NA|TRBV30|few
CAWMGATRQRANTGELFF
TGTGCCTGGATGGGCGCTACGAGGCAGAGGGCGAACACCGGGGAGCTGTTTTTT
>TRBJ2-5|NA|TRBV15|NA
CATSSPGETQYF
TGTGCCACCAGCAGTCCCGGGGAGACCCAGTACTTC
>TRBJ2-7|NA|TRBV5-6|few
CASSLLMAYEQYF
TGTGCCAGCAGCCTCCTGATGGCCTACGAGCAGTACTTC
>TRBJ2-7|TRBD2|TRBV9|few
CASSVGGRLNEQYF
TGTGCCAGCAGCGTAGGCGGGAGACTTAACGAGCAGTACTTC
>TRBJ2-2|TRBD2|TRBV18|NA
CASSARGDTGELFF
TGTGCCAGCTCAGCGCGGGGGGACACCGGGGAGCTGTTTTTT
>TRBJ2-2|NA|TRBV6-1|NA
CASSKLATTGELFF
TGTGCCAGCAGTAAGCTAGCGACTACCGGGGAGCTGTTTTTT
>TRBJ2-7|NA|TRBV7-9|many
CASSLAQGGGAGHEQYF
TGTGCCAGCAGCTTAGCGCAAGGGGGAGGAGCGGGACACGAGCAGTACTTC
>TRBJ2-7|TRBD2|TRBV9|few
CASSVEEIAGGPYEQYF
TGTGCCAGCAGCGTAGAAGAGATAGCGGGAGGGCCCTACGAGCAGTACTTC
>TRBJ2-7|NA|TRBV15|many
CATSRATGSEQYF
TGTGCCACCAGCAGAGCTACAGGGTCCGAGCAGTACTTC
>TRBJ2-5|NA|TRBV20-1|NA
CSARPAHGPETQYF
TGCAGTGCTAGGCCCGCACACGGGCCAGAGACCCAGTACTTC
>TRBJ2-7|NA|TRBV6-1|NA
CASSEIGGLDEQYF
TGTGCCAGCAGTGAAATTGGGGGGCTCGACGAGCAGTACTTC
>TRBJ2-7|NA|TRBV4-1|NA
CASSQGQASEQYF
TGCGCCAGCAGCCAAGGACAGGCATCCGAGCAGTACTTC
>TRBJ2-7|TRBD1|TRBV3-1|few
CASSQLGTGVYEQYF
TGTGCCAGCAGCCAACTCGGGACAGGGGTCTACGAGCAGTACTTC
>TRBJ1-5|NA|TRBV2|many
CASSEDGNQPQHF
TGTGCCAGCAGTGAAGACGGGAATCAGCCCCAGCATTTT
>TRBJ2-7|NA|TRBV29-1|many
CSATGSETTYEQYF
TGCAGCGCTACGGGATCCGAGACCACCTACGAGCAGTACTTC
>TRBJ2-7|TRBD1|TRBV7-2|NA
CASSLVAGGAEQYF
TGTGCCAGCAGCTTAGTCGCAGGGGGCGCCGAGCAGTACTTC
>TRBJ2-7|TRBD1|TRBV3-1|few
CASSQGGTATYEQYF
TGTGCCAGCAGCCAAGGGGGGACAGCGACCTACGAGCAGTACTTC
>TRBJ2-7|NA|TRBV2|many
CASSNYPYEQYF
TGTGCCAGCAGTAATTATCCCTACGAGCAGTACTTC
>TRBJ2-5|NA|TRBV7-9|NA
CASSLAVAAAPETQYF
TGTGCCAGCAGCTTAGCGGTAGCGGCCGCCCCAGAGACCCAGTACTTC
>TRBJ2-5|NA|TRBV18|many
CASSPREKETQYF
TGTGCCAGCTCACCCAGGGAAAAAGAGACCCAGTACTTC
>TRBJ2-1|NA|TRBV5-1|NA
CASSLGAVASSSYNEQFF
TGTGCCAGCAGCTTGGGTGCGGTTGCGTCGAGCTCCTACAATGAGCAGTTCTTC
>TRBJ1-6|NA|TRBV3-1|few
CASSQESSPLHF
TGTGCCAGCAGCCAAGAAAGCTCACCCCTCCACTTT
>TRBJ1-2|NA|TRBV5-6|NA
CASSLMGEALGGYTF
TGTGCCAGCAGCTTGATGGGAGAGGCCCTTGGGGGCTACACCTTC
>TRBJ1-5|NA|TRBV6-5|NA
CASSYSRQSNQPQHF
TGTGCCAGCAGTTACTCTAGGCAGAGCAATCAGCCCCAGCATTTT
>TRBJ1-1|NA|TRBV7-3|NA
CASSPSWGAEAFF
TGTGCCAGCAGCCCCTCTTGGGGGGCTGAAGCTTTCTTT
>TRBJ2-7|NA|TRBV27|once
CASSATGTLYEQYF
TGTGCCAGCAGCGCTACCGGGACACTCTACGAGCAGTACTTC
>TRBJ1-5|TRBD1|TRBV11-2|NA
CASSRYPLTTGNNQPQHF
TGTGCCAGCAGCCGATACCCGTTGACGACAGGGAACAATCAGCCCCAGCATTTT
>TRBJ2-2|NA|TRBV24-1|few
CATSDWVNTGELFF
TGTGCCACCAGTGATTGGGTGAACACCGGGGAGCTGTTTTTT
>TRBJ2-6|NA|TRBV10-3|many
CAISEGNGANVLTF
TGTGCCATCAGTGAAGGGAATGGGGCCAACGTCCTGACTTTC
>TRBJ2-7|NA|TRBV30|NA
CAWSVPGLEQYF
TGTGCCTGGAGTGTACCGGGACTTGAGCAGTACTTC
>TRBJ1-4|TRBD1|TRBV11-2|few
CASSLKSDRRNEKLFF
TGTGCCAGCAGCTTAAAATCGGACAGGAGAAATGAAAAACTGTTTTTT
>TRBJ2-7|TRBD1|TRBV12-3/TRBV12-4|many
CASRGDRGIAYEQYF
TGTGCCAGCAGGGGAGACAGGGGGATAGCCTACGAGCAGTACTTC